This T cell receptor (beta chain) comes out of a study of T cell repertoires in cytomegalovirus infection. Whole-study context: Carrying CMV and the relevant HLA type showed in public TCR beta signatures.

One entry per CDR3 protein, called by TCRdb with MiXCR from the reads. This table holds some 6,100 distinct CDR3 sequences, approximately 58% found once. Details on this clonotype: Antigen specificity is unknown. The junction does not match germline at one end; this may be a read error.

Findings and limits, study-wide: Pooled public TCR beta family frequency picked out CMV carriers with the relevant HLA. HLA-C-restricted TCR beta clonotypes specific for CMV led the ex vivo response.

The source material was PBMCs, sequenced either directly or after in vitro stimulation (not recorded which). This receptor was obtained from a human donor in good health (CMV status not recorded). Some clones in this sample may be carry-over from other donors' samples.

CDR3 DNA sequence: TGTTCCATCAGCTTGTTTGGACAGGGAGACACTGAAGCATTCTTT. Translating gives CSISLFGQGDTEAFF. The chain couples TRBV10-3 to TRBJ1-1, with TRBD1 identical over 8 bases. The V gene's germline CDR1 is ENHRY and CDR2 SYGVKD. The CDR3 spans 15 residues.